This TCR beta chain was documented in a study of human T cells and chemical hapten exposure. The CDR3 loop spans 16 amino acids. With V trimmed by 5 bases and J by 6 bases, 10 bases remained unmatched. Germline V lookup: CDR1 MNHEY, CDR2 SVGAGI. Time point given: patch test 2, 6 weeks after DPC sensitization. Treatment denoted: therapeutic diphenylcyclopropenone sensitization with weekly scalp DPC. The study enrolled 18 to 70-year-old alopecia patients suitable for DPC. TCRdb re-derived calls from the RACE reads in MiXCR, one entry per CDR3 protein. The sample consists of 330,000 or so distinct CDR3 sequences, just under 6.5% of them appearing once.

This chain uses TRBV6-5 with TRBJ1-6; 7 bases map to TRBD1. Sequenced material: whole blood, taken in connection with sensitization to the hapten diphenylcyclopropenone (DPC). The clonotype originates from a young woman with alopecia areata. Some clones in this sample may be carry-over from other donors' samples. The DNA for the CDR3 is TGTGCCAGCAGTGCCCGACAGGGAATCGGTAATTCACCCCTCCACTTT. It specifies CASSARQGIGNSPLHF.